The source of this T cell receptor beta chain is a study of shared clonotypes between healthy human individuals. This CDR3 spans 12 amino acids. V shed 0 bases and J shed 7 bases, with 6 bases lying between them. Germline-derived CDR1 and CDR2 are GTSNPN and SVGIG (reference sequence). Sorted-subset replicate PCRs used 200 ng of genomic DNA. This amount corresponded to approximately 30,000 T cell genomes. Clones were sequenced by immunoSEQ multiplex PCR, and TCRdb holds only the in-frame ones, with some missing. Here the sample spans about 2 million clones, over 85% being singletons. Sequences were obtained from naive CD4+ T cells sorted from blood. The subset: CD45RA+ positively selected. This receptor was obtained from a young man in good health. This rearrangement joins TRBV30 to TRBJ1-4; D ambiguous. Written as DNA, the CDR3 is TGTGCCTGGAGTGTAGGGTTTGAAAAACTGTTTTTT. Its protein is CAWSVGFEKLFF.